The 28 T cell receptor beta chains in this list originate from one sample, sequenced in a study of graft-versus-host responses after intestinal transplantation. The assay was immunoSEQ multiplex PCR, and TCRdb's table has in-frame clones only and misses some. The sample yields about 19,000 clones, about 38% seen once. This material consisted of alloreactive CD4+ T cells from a mixed lymphocyte reaction culture, taken before intestinal transplant. Described subset: CFSE-low proliferating T cells sorted from approximately six-day pre-transplant mixed lymphocyte reaction (GvH or HvG direction). The receptors come from a human patient who received an intestinal transplant.

CDR3 bases: TGTGCCAGCAGCTTCAAGGGGCGCGGACAGCCCCAGCATTTT. Its translation is CASSFKGRGQPQHF. The rearrangement joins TRBV5-6 to TRBJ1-5; D perhaps matches TRBD1 (5 bases). The CDR3 has 14 amino acids. CDR1 and CDR2 (germline): SGHDT, YYEEEE. The ends were cut back, 2 bases at V and 7 bases at J, with 13 bases in the middle.

V usage is TRBV30 and J usage is TRBJ1-6, with TRBD1 as a possible D gene (6 bases). V lost 6 bases, J lost 6 bases, and 15 bases lay in between. The CDR3 spans 14 residues. Germline V gene data show CDR1 as GTSNPN and CDR2 as SVGIG (reference sequence). The DNA for the CDR3 is TGTGCCTGCGAAACAGGGATTTTTAATTCACCCCTCCACTTT. This sequence encodes CACETGIFNSPLHF. Full variable domain (missing parts from reference TRBV30 and TRBJ1-6): SQTIHQWPATLVQPVGSPLSLECTVEGTSNPNLYWYRQAAGRGLQLLFYSVGIGQISSEVPQNLSASRPQDRQFILSSKKLLLSDSGFYLCACETGIFNSPLHFGNGTRLTVT.

In nucleotides, the CDR3 is TGTGCCAGCAGCGTATCGTGGACGGCTAACTATGGCTACACCTTC. It is translated as CASSVSWTANYGYTF. The chain couples TRBV9 to TRBJ1-2; D is unresolved. The CDR3 has 15 amino acids. Deletions cut 1 base from V and 0 bases from J, with 10 bases between. Germline assignment: CDR1 SGDLS and CDR2 YYNGEE.

J is TRBJ2-3 and V is TRBV2; 7 positions match TRBD2. Germline CDR1 reads SNHLY; CDR2 reads FYNNEI. The V gene end was trimmed by 10 bases and the J gene end by 2 bases; junction bases not matched to a gene: 6. The CDR3 consists of 13 residues. CDR3 amino acids: CATSAGFTDTQYF. CDR3 nucleotide sequence: TGTGCCACCTCAGCGGGGTTCACAGATACGCAGTATTTT.

J is TRBJ2-5 and V is TRBV5-1; 10 bases are shared with TRBD2. Per the germline V gene, CDR1 is SGHRS and CDR2 is YFSETQ. V lost 7 bases to trimming and J lost 1 base; unmatched junction nucleotides: 10. The length of the CDR3 is 16 residues. The CDR3: CASRYLAGGLQETQYF. CDR3 nucleotide sequence: TGCGCCAGCCGGTACTTAGCGGGGGGCCTCCAAGAGACCCAGTACTTC.

The rearrangement joins TRBV7-7 to TRBJ2-1; D not certain. The germline gives CDR1 SSHAT, CDR2 FNYEAQ (reference sequence). The CDR3 covers 14 residues. Trimming took off 0 bases at V and 4 bases at J, with 7 bases between the two ends. CDR3 bases: TGTGCCAGCAGCTTAGCGGGGAAATACAATGAGCAGTTCTTC. Protein sequence: CASSLAGKYNEQFF.

This chain joins TRBV5-1 and TRBJ1-1; a possible D gene is TRBD1 (5 bases). V was pared by 4 bases and J by 8 bases, with 15 bases between. Germline V gene sequence: CDR1 SGHRS, CDR2 YFSETQ. The CDR3 loop spans 13 amino acids. CDR3 region: CASSATRGFEAFF. The DNA for the CDR3 is TGCGCCAGCAGCGCCACACGGGGGTTCGAAGCTTTCTTT. Supplemented by reference TRBV5-1 and TRBJ1-1, the full variable domain reads KAGVTQTPRYLIKTRGQQVTLSCSPISGHRSVSWYQQTPGQGLQFLFEYFSETQRNKGNFPGRFSGRQFSNSRSEMNVSTLELGDSALYLCASSATRGFEAFFGQGTRLTVV.

The chain employs TRBV5-6 and TRBJ2-6; D possibly corresponds to TRBD1 (5 bases). CDR1 is SGHDT and CDR2 is YYEEEE in the germline V gene. This CDR3 has 17 amino acids. V was pared by 0 bases and J by 0 bases, with 10 bases between. The DNA of the CDR3 is TGTGCCAGCAGCTTGGTAGGGGTTCGCTCTGGGGCCAACGTCCTGACTTTC. This codes for CASSLVGVRSGANVLTF.

This clone has just a few counts. This chain joins TRBV18 and TRBJ1-6; TRBD1 might be the D (5 bases). Trimming cost V 3 bases and J 0 bases, with 9 bases left between them. The CDR3 has 16 amino acids. The germline V gene has CDR1 KGHSH and CDR2 LQKENI. The CDR3 is CASSPGTYSYNSPLHF. The CDR3 DNA follows: TGTGCCAGCTCACCCGGGACGTACTCCTATAATTCACCCCTCCACTTT.

This CDR3 is CASSPYGGANVLTF. The DNA for the CDR3 is TGCGCCAGCAGCCCGTATGGAGGGGCCAACGTCCTGACTTTC. The rearrangement joins TRBV5-1 to TRBJ2-6; no clear D gene. The germline gives CDR1 SGHRS, CDR2 YFSETQ. CDR3 length: 14 residues. V was cut by 4 bases and J by 4 bases, with 9 bases left in between.

The CDR3 DNA follows: TGCAGCGTAAAAAAGAGAAGGTACGCCTACAATGAGCAGTTCTTC. Translated: CSVKKRRYAYNEQFF. This chain joins TRBV29-1 and TRBJ2-1; D gene ambiguous. The CDR3 is 15 amino acids. Trimming left V 6 bases short and J 2 bases short, with 17 bases between. The germline gives CDR1 SQVTM, CDR2 ANQGSEA.

This sequence joins TRBV5-1 and TRBJ1-2; the match to TRBD1 covers 11 bases. CDR3 length equals 16 residues. V was clipped by 4 bases and J by 7 bases; unmatched bases: 12. Germline CDR1 and CDR2: SGHRS and YFSETQ. CDR3 sequence reads: CASSLPTPGQGGGYTF. CDR3 DNA: TGCGCCAGCAGCCTTCCCACCCCGGGACAGGGGGGTGGCTACACCTTC.

This rearrangement joins TRBV30 to TRBJ1-1, with D possibly being TRBD1 (6 bases). V shed 2 bases and J shed 0 bases, with 13 bases lying between them. The CDR3 contains 15 residues. From germline, CDR1 is GTSNPN and CDR2 SVGIG (reference sequence). The CDR3 DNA reads TGTGCCTGGAGTACCTGGACAGTCCTGAACACTGAAGCTTTCTTT. It codes for CAWSTWTVLNTEAFF.

This clone was counted a few times. The J gene is TRBJ2-3, the V gene TRBV9; D perhaps matches TRBD1 (6 bases). CDR3 length: 14 amino acids. V was trimmed by 4 bases and J by 1 base, leaving 10 bases between them. Germline loops: CDR1 SGDLS, CDR2 YYNGEE. The CDR3 spells CASSPNRGTDTQYF. CDR3 nucleotide sequence: TGTGCCAGCAGCCCAAACAGGGGCACAGATACGCAGTATTTT.

V usage is TRBV6-5 and J usage is TRBJ2-7, with no clear D. V shed 3 bases and J shed 3 bases, with 9 bases lying between them. The CDR3 is 13 amino acids. Germline CDR1 reads MNHEY; CDR2 reads SVGAGI. The CDR3 is CASSYRRDYEQYF. DNA for the CDR3: TGTGCCAGCAGTTATCGACGAGACTACGAGCAGTACTTC.

The chain uses TRBV15 and TRBJ1-1; D unresolved. The CDR3 runs 14 residues. CDR1 and CDR2 from the germline V gene are LNHNV and YYDKDF (reference sequence). With 3 bases removed from V and 1 base from J, the gap between germline ends came to 9 bases. For the CDR3, the DNA is TGTGCCACCAGCAGGCAACTAGGGAACACTGAAGCTTTCTTT. Amino acids: CATSRQLGNTEAFF. The variable domain in full, with the rest retrieved from reference TRBV15 and TRBJ1-1, is DAMVIQNPRYQVTQFGKPVTLSCSQTLNHNVMYWYQQKSSQAPKLLFHYYDKDFNNEADTPDNFQSRRPNTSFCFLDIRSPGLGDTAMYLCATSRQLGNTEAFFGQGTRLTVV.

The CDR3: CASSSSLTGELFF. The CDR3 region has the DNA TGTGCCAGCAGCTCCTCCCTCACCGGGGAGCTGTTTTTT. This chain joins TRBV7-8 and TRBJ2-2, with D uncertain. The V end lost 4 bases, the J end lost 4 bases, and 7 bases lay between the germline ends. The CDR3 contains 13 residues. Germline CDR1 is SGHVS and CDR2 is FQNEAQ.

This clone was seen only a few times. The chain employs TRBV10-3 and TRBJ1-2; 7 positions agree with TRBD1. CDR3 size: 12 residues. With V trimmed by 9 bases and J by 4 bases, 5 bases remained unmatched. In germline, CDR1 is ENHRY, CDR2 SYGVKD. The CDR3: CAIQGRGYGYTF. CDR3 sequence (DNA): TGTGCCATACAGGGGAGGGGCTATGGCTACACCTTC.

This rearrangement joins TRBV19 to TRBJ1-6; a weak D match, TRBD1 (5 bases). This CDR3 region has 13 residues. The germline V gene has CDR1 LNHDA and CDR2 SQIVND (reference sequence). Trimming stripped 7 bases from V and 6 bases from J, with 10 bases between. The CDR3 loop reads CASKSQGNSPLHF. The CDR3 DNA is TGTGCCAGTAAGTCGCAGGGTAATTCACCCCTCCACTTT.

This clone turned up a few times. The chain employs TRBV6-1 and TRBJ1-5; the D is unclear. From germline, CDR1 is MNHNS and CDR2 SASEGT. V lost 7 bases and J lost 2, with 9 bases in between. CDR3 length equals 13 residues. The CDR3 DNA sequence: TGTGCCAGCAATAAACGGCGCAATCAGCCCCAGCATTTT. It encodes CASNKRRNQPQHF.

This clone was counted only a few times. The V and J genes are TRBV5-1 and TRBJ1-6; 7 nucleotides line up with TRBD1. This CDR3 is built from 13 residues. Germline-derived CDR1 and CDR2 are SGHRS and YFSETQ. Trimming cost V 2 bases and J 9 bases; bases outside gene matches: 2. The CDR3 sequence is CASSLGGFSPLHF. The CDR3 DNA is TGCGCCAGCAGCTTAGGGGGCTTTTCACCCCTCCACTTT.

This clone has a handful of counts. This sample also contains other DNA sequences that code for the same CDR3. The J gene is TRBJ2-6, the V gene TRBV4-1, with D tentatively TRBD2 (5 bases). Trimming shortened V by 5 bases and J by 12 bases, and 20 bases separated the two germline ends. The CDR3 is 15 residues long. The germline V gene encodes CDR1 MGHRA and CDR2 YSYEKL. CDR3 bases: TGCGCCAGCAGCAGACCGGGAAGCAATTTCTTCGTCCTGACTTTC. It translates to CASSRPGSNFFVLTF.

The gene calls are TRBV2 and TRBJ1-1; D is unresolved. The V gene lost 1 base and the J gene lost 4 bases, with 13 bases spanning the gap. Germline V lookup: CDR1 SNHLY, CDR2 FYNNEI. The CDR3 covers 15 residues. For the CDR3, the DNA is TGTGCCAGCAGTGAAGGGGGAGGGATACGCACTGAAGCTTTCTTT. Translating it yields CASSEGGGIRTEAFF. Drawing the rest from reference TRBV2 and TRBJ1-1, the complete variable domain is EPEVTQTPSHQVTQMGQEVILRCVPISNHLYFYWYRQILGQKVEFLVSFYNNEISEKSEIFDDQFSVERPDGSNFTLKIRSTKLEDSAMYFCASSEGGGIRTEAFFGQGTRLTVV.

In nucleotides, the CDR3 is TGTGCCAGCAATAACTTCGGGCCGTATGGCTACACCTTC. Translated: CASNNFGPYGYTF. The rearrangement links TRBV6-5 to TRBJ1-2; D remains ambiguous. Germline V gene data show CDR1 as MNHEY and CDR2 as SVGAGI. This CDR3 is 13 amino acids long. Trimming pared 7 bases from V and 5 bases from J, leaving 14 bases between.

The CDR3 sequence is CASSLAAPRGGQPQHF. The CDR3 nucleotides are TGTGCCAGCAGCTTAGCGGCTCCTCGCGGGGGTCAGCCCCAGCATTTT. The rearrangement uses TRBV7-2 and TRBJ1-5; D perhaps matches TRBD1 (5 bases). Germline V gene lookup returns CDR1 SGHTA and CDR2 FQGNSA. The CDR3 has 16 amino acids. The germline V and J ends were trimmed by 0 bases and 6 bases, with 15 bases remaining between them.

Remarks on this clone: At the DNA level, this CDR3 is encoded by other sequences in the same sample as well. The chain is built from TRBV19 and TRBJ2-3; no firm D call. CDR1 LNHDA and CDR2 SQIVND come from the germline V gene (reference sequence). Between the trimmed V and J ends, which lost 3 bases and 6 bases, there was a span of 4 bases. The CDR3 spans 11 residues. CDR3 in DNA: TGTGCCAGTAGTATGGCCGATACGCAGTATTTT. This encodes CASSMADTQYF.

The rearrangement uses TRBV19 and TRBJ2-6, with D uncertain. Germline-derived CDR1 and CDR2 are LNHDA and SQIVND (reference sequence). The length of the CDR3 is 16 residues. V lost 1 base and J lost 3, with 10 bases in between. CDR3 loop: CASSIVGRSGANVLTF. The CDR3 DNA reads as TGTGCCAGTAGTATAGTCGGCAGGAGTGGGGCCAACGTCCTGACTTTC.

The rearrangement uses TRBV29-1 and TRBJ1-6; 7 bases line up with TRBD1. The length of the CDR3 is 14 residues. Germline lookup yields CDR1 SQVTM and CDR2 ANQGSEA. V lost 5 bases to trimming and J lost 6 bases; unmatched junction nucleotides: 7. This chain's CDR3 is CSVQLQGPNSPLHF. The CDR3 DNA reads as TGCAGCGTTCAGCTACAGGGGCCTAATTCACCCCTCCACTTT.